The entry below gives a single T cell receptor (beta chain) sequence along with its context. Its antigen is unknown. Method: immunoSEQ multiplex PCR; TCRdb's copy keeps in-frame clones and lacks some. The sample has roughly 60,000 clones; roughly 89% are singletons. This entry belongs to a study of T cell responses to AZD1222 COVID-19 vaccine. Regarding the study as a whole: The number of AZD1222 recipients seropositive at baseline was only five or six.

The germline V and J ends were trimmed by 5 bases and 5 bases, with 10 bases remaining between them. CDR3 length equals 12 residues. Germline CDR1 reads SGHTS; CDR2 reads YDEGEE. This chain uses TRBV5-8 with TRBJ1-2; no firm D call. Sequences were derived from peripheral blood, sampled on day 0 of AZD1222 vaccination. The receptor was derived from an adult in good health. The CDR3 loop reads CASSRGEYGYTF. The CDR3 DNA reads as TGTGCCAGCAGTCGTGGAGAGTATGGCTACACCTTC.